A single sample gave rise to the 24 T cell receptor beta chains below, sequenced in a study of control samples from healthy donors and cancer patients. Measured with immunoSEQ multiplex PCR; TCRdb has only the in-frame clones, and not every one. Of about 96,000 clones in the sample, 85% to 95% are singletons; the top ten hold around 8.2%. The source material was blood. The receptor source for this set is a young man in good health.

This chain uses TRBV11-3 with TRBJ2-7, with 10 bases lining up with TRBD2. Germline assignment: CDR1 SGHNT and CDR2 YENEEA. With V trimmed by 5 bases and J by 3 bases, 7 bases remained unmatched. The CDR3 covers 15 residues. CDR3 nucleotide sequence: TGTGCCAGCAGCCCTGGGACTAGCGATTACTACGAGCAGTACTTC. This codes for CASSPGTSDYYEQYF.

This sequence joins TRBV19 and TRBJ1-5, with D possibly matching TRBD1 (5 bases). The CDR3 spans 14 residues. Trimming cost V 3 bases and J 7 bases, with 13 bases left between them. The germline V gene has CDR1 LNHDA and CDR2 SQIVND (reference sequence). DNA for the CDR3: TGTGCCAGTAGTATTCTGGGGGGGGGACAGCCCCAGCATTTT. This gives the protein CASSILGGGQPQHF.

CDR3 nucleotides: TGTGCCTGGAGTGTTTCTTTATTATCCACTCTGTCCGAAGCTTTCTTT. Amino acids: CAWSVSLLSTLSEAFF. This sequence joins TRBV30 and TRBJ1-1; D call uncertain. V was pared by 0 bases and J by 8 bases, with 22 bases between. Looked up from germline, CDR1 is GTSNPN and CDR2 is SVGIG (reference sequence). This CDR3 region has 16 residues.

This rearrangement joins TRBV19 to TRBJ1-1; D uncertain. CDR3 size: 12 residues. The germline V gene encodes CDR1 LNHDA and CDR2 SQIVND (reference sequence). Trimming took 7 bases from V and 6 from J, leaving 12 bases between them. In DNA form, the CDR3 reads TGTGCCAGTATAAGTTGGGCGTCTGAAGCTTTCTTT. This translates into CASISWASEAFF.

This clone occurred once. The genes are TRBV11-1 and TRBJ2-7; D is perhaps TRBD1 or TRBD2 (5 bases each). Germline V gives CDR1 SGHAT, CDR2 FQDESV (reference sequence). The CDR3 loop spans 12 amino acids. With 5 bases removed from V and 5 bases from J, the gap between germline ends came to 10 bases. Written as DNA, the CDR3 is TGTGCCAGCAGCCCGGGGCTTCACGAGCAGTACTTC. Translation gives CASSPGLHEQYF.

This clone was found once. CDR3 in DNA: TGTGCCAGCAGCTCCTACGGGGGGATGGGTCAGCCCCAGCATTTT. It codes for CASSSYGGMGQPQHF. This chain uses TRBV5-6 with TRBJ1-5; maybe TRBD1 (5 bases). Trimming left V 3 bases short and J 6 bases short, with 16 bases between. Germline V lookup: CDR1 SGHDT, CDR2 YYEEEE. The CDR3 contains 15 residues.

The CDR3 loop is CATTHGTETEKLFF. CDR3 bases: TGTGCCACTACCCACGGGACAGAAACTGAAAAACTGTTTTTT. The rearrangement uses TRBV18 and TRBJ1-4, with 7 bases matching TRBD1. The germline CDR1 and CDR2 sequences are KGHSH and LQKENI. Trimming at V came to 10 bases and at J to 7 bases, leaving 12 bases not matched to a gene. The CDR3 totals 14 residues.

The chain employs TRBV6-6 and TRBJ1-4; possibly TRBD1 for D (5 bases). Deletions cut 0 bases from V and 8 bases from J, with 13 bases between. This CDR3 spans 15 amino acids. Germline V gene lookup returns CDR1 MNHNY and CDR2 SVGAGI (reference sequence). The CDR3 DNA reads TGTGCCAGCAGTTACTCGACGGGGGTCAACGAAAAACTGTTTTTT. Translating it yields CASSYSTGVNEKLFF.

This rearrangement joins TRBV4-2 to TRBJ2-1; TRBD2 might be the D (6 bases). V was cut by 0 bases and J by 9 bases, with 15 bases left in between. The CDR3 totals 15 residues. CDR1 and CDR2 from the germline V gene are LGHNA and YNFKEQ. Here the CDR3 reads CASSQERGLFSEQFF. The CDR3 DNA reads as TGTGCCAGCAGCCAAGAGCGGGGTCTGTTCAGTGAGCAGTTCTTC.

The chain is built from TRBV27 and TRBJ1-4; D unclear. The CDR3 length is 16 residues. The V gene lost 6 bases and the J gene lost 3 bases, with 17 bases spanning the gap. The germline V gene has CDR1 MNHEY and CDR2 SMNVEV (reference sequence). CDR3 protein: CASRPTWRKANEKLFF. The CDR3 bases are TGTGCCAGCAGGCCCACTTGGCGGAAGGCTAATGAAAAACTGTTTTTT.

This chain links TRBV7-2 with TRBJ1-1; D gene ambiguous. The CDR3 consists of 15 residues. Germline CDR1 reads SGHTA; CDR2 reads FQGNSA. Trimming cost V 3 bases and J 3 bases, with 14 bases left between them. CDR3 sequence reads: CASSFPGRRDTEAFF. CDR3 coding DNA: TGTGCCAGCAGCTTCCCGGGTCGGCGGGACACTGAAGCTTTCTTT.

The chain couples TRBV5-1 to TRBJ2-3, with TRBD1 as a possible D gene (6 bases). CDR1 is SGHRS, CDR2 YFSETQ, per germline. V was clipped by 4 bases and J by 2 bases, with 11 bases between them. This CDR3 is 14 amino acids long. The CDR3 loop is CASSPGQNTDTQYF. CDR3 sequence (DNA): TGCGCCAGCAGCCCTGGACAGAACACAGATACGCAGTATTTT.

V usage is TRBV6-6 and J usage is TRBJ1-1; D perhaps matches TRBD1 (5 bases). This CDR3 spans 15 amino acids. Per germline, CDR1 MNHNY and CDR2 SVGAGI (reference sequence). Between the trimmed V and J ends, which lost 7 bases and 4 bases, there was a span of 19 bases. DNA for the CDR3: TGTGCCAGCACGTCGAACCGAATGGGGCTCACTGAAGCTTTCTTT. This sequence encodes CASTSNRMGLTEAFF.

The V call is TRBV28, the J call TRBJ2-7; D not certain. There are 11 residues in the CDR3. Germline CDR1 MDHEN, CDR2 SYDVKM. V dropped 9 bases and J dropped 5 bases, with 11 bases sitting between them. DNA for the CDR3: TGTGCCAGTCTTTGGTTGGACGAGCAGTACTTC. Amino acid sequence: CASLWLDEQYF.

In the case of this clone: One junction end does not reproduce the germline sequence, and a read error may be involved. The rearrangement joins TRBV10-1 to TRBJ1-1; no definite D call. Looked up from germline, CDR1 is WNHNN and CDR2 is SYGVQD (reference sequence). This CDR3 has 13 amino acids. For the CDR3, the DNA is TGCGCCAGCCGTGACATGGTGAACACTGAAGCTTTCTTT. Its protein is CASRDMVNTEAFF.

The gene calls are TRBV7-9 and TRBJ2-1; TRBD2 matches at 13 bases. Germline values: CDR1 SEHNR, CDR2 FQNEAQ (reference sequence). There are 18 residues in the CDR3. Trimming cost V 3 bases and J 7 bases; bases outside gene matches: 12. The CDR3: CASSFPRLAGGKLNEQFF. The DNA for the CDR3 is TGTGCCAGCAGCTTCCCTCGACTAGCGGGGGGTAAATTGAATGAGCAGTTCTTC.

The chain joins TRBV6-5 to TRBJ2-1; either TRBD1 or TRBD2 may supply D (5 bases each). The ends were cut back, 10 bases at V and 5 bases at J, with 21 bases in the middle. Germline V gene sequence: CDR1 MNHEY, CDR2 SVGAGI. This CDR3 spans 15 amino acids. Written as DNA, the CDR3 is TGTGCCACGTTAAACGCGAGGGCCAGGGACAATGAGCAGTTCTTC. Its translation is CATLNARARDNEQFF.

The chain uses TRBV19 and TRBJ1-1; 8 bases fit TRBD1. The germline CDR1 and CDR2 sequences are LNHDA and SQIVND (reference sequence). Trimming removed 7 bases from V and 3 bases from J; junction bases left unmatched: 10. The CDR3 consists of 15 residues. Here the CDR3 reads CASIGTRGRDTEAFF. The DNA for the CDR3 is TGTGCCAGTATAGGGACCAGGGGGCGCGACACTGAAGCTTTCTTT.

This clone was seen once. The chain couples TRBV6-5 to TRBJ1-1; D unresolved. Germline CDR1 is MNHEY and CDR2 is SVGAGI. CDR3 length: 14 residues. Trimming took 2 bases from V and 0 from J, leaving 7 bases between them. Here the CDR3 reads CASSYTGMNTEAFF. Written as DNA, the CDR3 is TGTGCCAGCAGTTACACGGGAATGAACACTGAAGCTTTCTTT.

This sequence joins TRBV6-4 and TRBJ1-6; 11 bases align to TRBD1. The ends lost 7 bases at V and 4 bases at J; junction bases unmatched: 6. The V gene's germline CDR1 is MRHNA and CDR2 SNTAGT. The CDR3 extends over 16 amino acids. The CDR3 protein is CASMDRGLHYNSPLHF. In DNA form, the CDR3 reads TGTGCCAGCATGGACAGGGGGCTTCATTATAATTCACCCCTCCACTTT.

The chain combines TRBV29-1 with TRBJ1-1, with a possible D match to TRBD1 (6 bases). The CDR3 consists of 15 residues. V lost 5 bases to trimming and J lost 0 bases, with 16 bases between them. Germline V gene lookup returns CDR1 SQVTM and CDR2 ANQGSEA. CDR3 in amino acids: CSVRSGQYMNTEAFF. DNA for the CDR3: TGCAGCGTTCGCTCTGGACAGTACATGAACACTGAAGCTTTCTTT.

This clone was counted once. The CDR3 bases are TGTGCCAGCAGCCACACGGGAGGGGACACTGAAGCTTTCTTT. Translated: CASSHTGGDTEAFF. The V gene is TRBV6-5, the J gene TRBJ1-1, with D possibly being TRBD1 (5 bases). In germline, CDR1 is MNHEY, CDR2 SVGAGI. This CDR3 contains 14 residues. V was pared by 6 bases and J by 3 bases, with 14 bases between.

The V and J genes are TRBV6-2 or TRBV6-3 and TRBJ1-1; D unclear. Germline loops: CDR1 MNHEY, CDR2 SVGEGT. V shed 2 bases and J shed 6 bases, with 13 bases lying between them. There are 14 residues in the CDR3. CDR3 nucleotides: TGTGCCAGCAGTTACATCTCCAAGGGATCTGAAGCTTTCTTT. This codes for CASSYISKGSEAFF.

The rearrangement links TRBV14 to TRBJ1-2; no clear D. This CDR3 has 16 amino acids. CDR1 is SGHDN, CDR2 FVKESK, per germline. The V end was cut by 0 bases, the J end by 5 bases, with 16 bases between. The CDR3 protein is CASSQEVGGLEYGYTF. The CDR3, as DNA: TGTGCCAGCAGCCAAGAGGTGGGAGGCCTTGAGTATGGCTACACCTTC.